The clone carrying this T cell receptor (beta chain) was seen only a few times. The antigen remains unidentified. Unique molecular identifiers were added to individual cDNA molecules. TCRdb passed the 5' RACE reads through MiXCR, listing each CDR3 protein once. The sample carries around 70,000 distinct CDR3 sequences, around 12% recorded once. These data are taken from a study of early T cells in non-severe SARS-CoV-2 infection. Study-wide background: RNA in bulk from unsorted whole blood was sequenced, and chains were unpaired. Regarding the study as a whole: Anti-spike CD8 responses were favored by VDJdb matching, which missed private and CD4 specificities.

Sequencing was done on a sample of whole blood. The TCR was taken from an adult who was a healthcare worker with PCR-confirmed SARS-CoV-2 infection or an uninfected control (not recorded which).

CDR3 amino acids: CASSRLRTGSNEQFF. The DNA of the CDR3 is TGTGCCAGCAGCCGATTAAGGACAGGCTCTAATGAGCAGTTCTTC. V is TRBV14 and J is TRBJ2-1; 7 bases match TRBD1. J was trimmed by 7 bases and V by 4 bases; bases with no gene match: 10. Per germline, CDR1 SGHDN and CDR2 FVKESK. The CDR3 runs to 15 residues.